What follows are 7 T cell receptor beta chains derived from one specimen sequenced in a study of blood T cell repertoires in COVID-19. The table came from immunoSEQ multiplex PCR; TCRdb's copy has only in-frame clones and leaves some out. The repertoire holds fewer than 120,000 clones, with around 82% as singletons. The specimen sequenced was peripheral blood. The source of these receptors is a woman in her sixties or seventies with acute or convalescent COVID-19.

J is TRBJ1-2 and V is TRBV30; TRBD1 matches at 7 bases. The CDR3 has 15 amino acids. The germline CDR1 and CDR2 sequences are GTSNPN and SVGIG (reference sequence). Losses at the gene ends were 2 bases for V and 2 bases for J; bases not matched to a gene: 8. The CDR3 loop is CAWSPSTGLNYGYTF. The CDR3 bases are TGTGCCTGGAGTCCCTCGACAGGGCTGAACTATGGCTACACCTTC.

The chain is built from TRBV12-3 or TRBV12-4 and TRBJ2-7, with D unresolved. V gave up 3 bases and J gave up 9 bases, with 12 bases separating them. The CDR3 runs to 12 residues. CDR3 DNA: TGTGCCAGCAGTTTTACCCGGGTTCCGCAGTACTTC. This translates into CASSFTRVPQYF.

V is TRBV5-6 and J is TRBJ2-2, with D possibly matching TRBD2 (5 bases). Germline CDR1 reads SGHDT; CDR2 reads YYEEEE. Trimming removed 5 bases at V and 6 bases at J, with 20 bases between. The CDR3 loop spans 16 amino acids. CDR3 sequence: CASRSRMREAAGELFF. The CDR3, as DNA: TGTGCCAGCAGGTCACGGATGAGGGAAGCCGCCGGGGAGCTGTTTTTT.

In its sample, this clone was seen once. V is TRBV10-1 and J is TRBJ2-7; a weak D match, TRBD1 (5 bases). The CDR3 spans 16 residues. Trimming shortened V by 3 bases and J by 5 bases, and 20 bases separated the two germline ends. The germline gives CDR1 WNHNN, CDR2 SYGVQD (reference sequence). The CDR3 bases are TGCGCCAGCAGTGAAAGGGGAAGTTCTGTGCCCCACGAGCAGTACTTC. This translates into CASSERGSSVPHEQYF.

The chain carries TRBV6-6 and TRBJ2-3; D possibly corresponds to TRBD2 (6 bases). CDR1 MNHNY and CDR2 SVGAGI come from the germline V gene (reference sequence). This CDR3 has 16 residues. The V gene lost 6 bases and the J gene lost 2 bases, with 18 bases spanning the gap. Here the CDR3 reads CASRDLGTGFTDTQYF. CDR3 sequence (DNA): TGTGCCAGCAGGGATTTGGGGACTGGATTCACAGATACGCAGTATTTT.

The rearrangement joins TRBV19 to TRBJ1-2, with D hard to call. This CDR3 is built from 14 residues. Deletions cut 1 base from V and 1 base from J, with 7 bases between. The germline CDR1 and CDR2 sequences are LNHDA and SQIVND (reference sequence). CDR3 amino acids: CASSIGGDNYGYTF. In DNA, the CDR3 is TGTGCCAGTAGTATAGGAGGAGATAACTATGGCTACACCTTC.

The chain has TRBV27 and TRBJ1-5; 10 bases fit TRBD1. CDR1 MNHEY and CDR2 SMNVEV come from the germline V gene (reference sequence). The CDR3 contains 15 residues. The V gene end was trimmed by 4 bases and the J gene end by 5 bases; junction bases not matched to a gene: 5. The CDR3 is CASSSEGTGDQPQHF. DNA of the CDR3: TGTGCCAGCAGTTCAGAGGGGACAGGGGATCAGCCCCAGCATTTT.